A single sample gave rise to the 21 T cell receptor beta chains below, sequenced in a study of shared clonotypes between healthy human individuals. The table came from immunoSEQ multiplex PCR; TCRdb's copy has only in-frame clones and leaves some out. The sample records a few million clones, 92% being singletons. Specimen: naive CD4+ T cells from PBMCs. This sample's subset: CD45RA+ positively selected. The receptors originated from a man aged 18 to 29 in good health. Some clones in this sample may be carry-over from other donors' samples.

The chain has TRBV29-1 and TRBJ2-1, with D perhaps matching TRBD2 (6 bases). Trimming pared 4 bases from V and 8 bases from J, leaving 15 bases between. Germline lookup yields CDR1 SQVTM and CDR2 ANQGSEA. This CDR3 spans 13 amino acids. The CDR3 nucleotides are TGCAGCGTTGGCCGGTCCAAGCGGGATGAGCAGTTCTTC. It codes for CSVGRSKRDEQFF.

The chain is built from TRBV7-2 and TRBJ1-2; D uncertain. Trimming cost V 5 bases and J 4 bases, with 17 bases left between them. Germline loops: CDR1 SGHTA, CDR2 FQGNSA. The CDR3 extends over 15 amino acids. The CDR3 nucleotides are TGTGCCAGCAGCCCTTCCGGTGGAGAGGGCTATGGCTACACCTTC. It codes for CASSPSGGEGYGYTF.

V gene TRBV14 combines with J gene TRBJ2-7; TRBD2 aligns across 10 bases. This CDR3 contains 17 residues. The germline CDR1 and CDR2 sequences are SGHDN and FVKESK. The V and J ends lost 2 bases and 3 bases, in that order; junction bases with no gene match: 10. CDR3 nucleotides: TGTGCCAGCAGCCAAAGGAAACTAGCGGGACGCAGCTACGAGCAGTACTTC. This codes for CASSQRKLAGRSYEQYF.

The chain couples TRBV5-1 to TRBJ2-7; perhaps TRBD2 as D (7 bases). The germline V gene encodes CDR1 SGHRS and CDR2 YFSETQ. The CDR3 runs 15 residues. V lost 3 bases to trimming and J lost 3 bases, with 16 bases between them. The chain's CDR3 is CASSSGRGAFYEQYF. The CDR3 nucleotides read TGCGCCAGCAGCTCCGGCCGGGGGGCCTTCTACGAGCAGTACTTC.

This clone was observed a single time. The J gene is TRBJ1-2, the V gene TRBV28; 7 nucleotides line up with TRBD1. Unmatched junction bases numbered 8, after V lost 4 bases and J lost 3 bases. This CDR3 has 15 amino acids. The V gene's germline CDR1 is MDHEN and CDR2 SYDVKM. CDR3 loop: CASSSPYGTDYGYTF. The CDR3 DNA follows: TGTGCCAGCAGTTCACCATACGGGACAGACTATGGCTACACCTTC.

The rearrangement joins TRBV10-3 to TRBJ1-3; D is possibly TRBD1 (5 bases). CDR3 length: 16 amino acids. Germline V gene sequence: CDR1 ENHRY, CDR2 SYGVKD. Trimming removed 2 bases from V and 3 bases from J, with 14 bases in between. The CDR3, as DNA: TGTGCCATCAGTGAGATCCCCAGGGTACTTGGAAACACCATATATTTT. This encodes CAISEIPRVLGNTIYF.

The chain carries TRBV7-3 and TRBJ1-1, with D perhaps matching TRBD1 (5 bases). The germline V gene encodes CDR1 SGHTA and CDR2 FQGTGA. Deletions cut 5 bases from V and 4 bases from J, with 11 bases between. CDR3 length: 13 residues. In DNA form, the CDR3 reads TGTGCCAGCAGCCCGTCAGGGTTCACTGAAGCTTTCTTT. Translating it yields CASSPSGFTEAFF. Full variable domain (outside the CDR3, taken from reference TRBV7-3 and TRBJ1-1): GAGVSQTPSNKVTEKGKYVELRCDPISGHTALYWYRQSLGQGPEFLIYFQGTGAADDSGLPNDRFFAVRPEGSVSTLKIQRTERGDSAVYLCASSPSGFTEAFFGQGTRLTVV.

Comments on this clone: The sample contains more than one DNA sequence encoding this CDR3. The chain joins TRBV9 to TRBJ2-2, with D possibly called TRBD1 or TRBD2 (5 bases each). CDR3 length: 15 amino acids. V was pared by 0 bases and J by 5 bases, with 11 bases between. Germline V gives CDR1 SGDLS, CDR2 YYNGEE. This chain's CDR3 is CASSVALAGTGELFF. The CDR3 region has the DNA TGTGCCAGCAGCGTAGCCCTAGCAGGGACCGGGGAGCTGTTTTTT.

The chain has TRBV28 and TRBJ1-5; D call uncertain. Germline-derived CDR1 and CDR2 are MDHEN and SYDVKM. V shed 2 bases and J shed 3 bases, with 11 bases lying between them. This CDR3 is 15 amino acids long. The CDR3 bases are TGTGCCAGCAGTTTAAGAAGTGGGTTCAATCAGCCCCAGCATTTT. Amino acid sequence: CASSLRSGFNQPQHF. Together with reference TRBV28 and TRBJ1-5, the CDR3 gives the full variable domain: DVKVTQSSRYLVKRTGEKVFLECVQDMDHENMFWYRQDPGLGLRLIYFSYDVKMKEKGDIPEGYSVSREKKERFSLILESASTNQTSMYLCASSLRSGFNQPQHFGDGTRLSIL.

V usage is TRBV10-3 and J usage is TRBJ2-7; 7 bases line up with TRBD2. The V segment lost 10 bases and the J segment 3 bases; nucleotides outside the gene matches: 15. CDR3 length equals 15 residues. Germline CDR1 is ENHRY and CDR2 is SYGVKD. CDR3 protein: CATKTRLALFYEQYF. The CDR3 nucleotides are TGTGCCACTAAAACCCGACTAGCCCTATTCTACGAGCAGTACTTC.

J is TRBJ1-2 and V is TRBV29-1; 9 bases are shared with TRBD1. CDR1 SQVTM and CDR2 ANQGSEA come from the germline V gene. J lost 1 base, V lost 4 bases, and 7 bases had no gene match. The CDR3 has 15 amino acids. The CDR3 DNA sequence: TGCAGCGTTGGCGCCGTGGACAGGGGTAACTATGGCTACACCTTC. Translated: CSVGAVDRGNYGYTF.

Concerning this clone: The sample has other DNA sequences that encode this CDR3 too. In DNA form, the CDR3 reads TGTGCCAGCAGCTTAGCGGTGAGCTCCTACGAGCAGTACTTC. It codes for CASSLAVSSYEQYF. This sequence joins TRBV7-2 and TRBJ2-7, with D hard to call. Germline CDR1 is SGHTA and CDR2 is FQGNSA. V lost 0 bases, J lost 0 bases, and 6 bases lay in between. The CDR3 loop spans 14 amino acids.

J is TRBJ1-5 and V is TRBV7-9; 8 nucleotides line up with TRBD1. Losses at the gene ends were 4 bases for V and 2 bases for J; bases not matched to a gene: 10. In germline, CDR1 is SEHNR, CDR2 FQNEAQ (reference sequence). CDR3 length: 17 residues. CDR3 nucleotides: TGTGCCAGCAGCTCCGGACAGGGAGATGGAGGCAATCAGCCCCAGCATTTT. It yields the protein CASSSGQGDGGNQPQHF.

CDR3 sequence reads: CASSQPYRGRFTEAFF. CDR3 nucleotides: TGCGCCAGCAGCCAACCGTACAGGGGTAGGTTTACTGAAGCTTTCTTT. J is TRBJ1-1 and V is TRBV4-3, with 7 positions matching TRBD1. The V and J ends lost 2 bases and 5 bases, in that order; junction bases with no gene match: 11. Germline assignment: CDR1 LGHNA and CDR2 YSLEER. There are 16 residues in the CDR3.

The genes are TRBV5-1 and TRBJ2-5; 9 bases agree with TRBD2. The CDR3 is made up of 17 amino acids. Trimming cost V 0 bases and J 5 bases; bases outside gene matches: 11. The germline V gene encodes CDR1 SGHRS and CDR2 YFSETQ. The CDR3 DNA reads as TGCGCCAGCAGCTTGGCGGGTGGACTAGCGAGACCGGAGACCCAGTACTTC. Translating it yields CASSLAGGLARPETQYF.

This sequence joins TRBV25-1 and TRBJ1-4, with 8 positions matching TRBD1. With 3 bases clipped from V and 4 bases from J, the junction kept 4 bases outside the gene matches. The CDR3 extends over 15 amino acids. Germline lookup yields CDR1 MGHDK and CDR2 SYGVNS. As DNA, the CDR3 is TGTGCCAGCAGTGATCAGGGGGCTGGTAATGAAAAACTGTTTTTT. Its protein product is CASSDQGAGNEKLFF.

The gene calls are TRBV4-3 and TRBJ2-7; no clear D. V lost 0 bases and J 4 bases, leaving 13 bases between the germline ends. Germline-derived CDR1 and CDR2 are LGHNA and YSLEER. This CDR3 has 15 residues. Here the CDR3 reads CASSQETPGPYEQYF. CDR3 DNA: TGCGCCAGCAGCCAAGAAACTCCCGGGCCTTACGAGCAGTACTTC.

The gene calls are TRBV28 and TRBJ1-2, with D maybe TRBD1 (6 bases). The CDR3 contains 16 residues. Trimming shortened V by 7 bases and J by 4 bases, and 22 bases separated the two germline ends. The V gene's germline CDR1 is MDHEN and CDR2 SYDVKM. Written as DNA, the CDR3 is TGTGCCAGCAAAAATGTCGGGGGGCGCGTGGGCTATGGCTACACCTTC. Translating gives CASKNVGGRVGYGYTF.

The chain joins TRBV5-4 to TRBJ1-1; 9 bases fit TRBD1. Trimming at V came to 2 bases and at J to 4 bases, leaving 6 bases not matched to a gene. Per germline, CDR1 SGHNT and CDR2 YYREEE (reference sequence). This CDR3 spans 15 amino acids. The CDR3 DNA follows: TGTGCCAGCAGCTTAATCGAGACAGGGGGCACTGAAGCTTTCTTT. Residues: CASSLIETGGTEAFF.

The chain combines TRBV28 with TRBJ1-5, with TRBD1 matching over 7 bases. The germline gives CDR1 MDHEN, CDR2 SYDVKM. The junction had 3 bases not matched to a gene; V was cut back by 5 bases and J by 2 bases. The CDR3 length is 14 residues. CDR3 nucleotide sequence: TGTGCCAGCAGTGGCGGACAGGGCAATCAGCCCCAGCATTTT. Translation: CASSGGQGNQPQHF. The whole variable domain, filled in from reference TRBV28 and TRBJ1-5, reads DVKVTQSSRYLVKRTGEKVFLECVQDMDHENMFWYRQDPGLGLRLIYFSYDVKMKEKGDIPEGYSVSREKKERFSLILESASTNQTSMYLCASSGGQGNQPQHFGDGTRLSIL.

V gene TRBV7-9 combines with J gene TRBJ2-7; 7 nucleotides agree with TRBD1. J was trimmed by 1 base and V by 5 bases; bases with no gene match: 11. The CDR3 covers 16 residues. Germline V lookup: CDR1 SEHNR, CDR2 FQNEAQ (reference sequence). This chain's CDR3 is CASSPHRGTRSYEQYF. As DNA, the CDR3 is TGTGCCAGCAGCCCCCACAGGGGTACGCGGTCCTACGAGCAGTACTTC.